This T cell receptor (beta chain) was sequenced in a study of T cells in Graves' hyperthyroidism and ophthalmopathy. Study summary: Peripheral blood was acquired at first diagnosis, ahead of any therapy whatsoever.

General study results and limits: Appearing also in blood were most of the thyroid clonotypes expanded above 0.001. In simple terms, a model built on 13 V-J features told ophthalmopathy apart from stable hyperthyroidism.

About this clonotype: Antigen unknown.

RNA transcripts yielded amplified TCR beta CDR3 regions. The HTBI set primed first-round TCR CDR3 RT-PCR. From the multiplex PCR reads, TCRdb called clonotypes with MiXCR, one entry per CDR3 protein. Among fewer than 750,000 distinct CDR3 sequences listed, approximately 14% were seen once. Germline V CDR1 and CDR2: LNHNV, YYDKDF (reference sequence). The CDR3 has 17 amino acids. Germline trimming cut 1 base from V and 2 bases from J; bases unmatched to any gene: 7. Sequencing used blood. The origin of this receptor is a woman between 40 and 55 years old with Graves' ophthalmopathy. The chain has TRBV15 and TRBJ2-5, with 10 bases matching TRBD2. Here the CDR3 DNA reads TGTGCCACCAGCAGAGGGGGGAGGACTAGCGGACAAGAGACCCAGTACTTC. Its protein product is CATSRGGRTSGQETQYF.